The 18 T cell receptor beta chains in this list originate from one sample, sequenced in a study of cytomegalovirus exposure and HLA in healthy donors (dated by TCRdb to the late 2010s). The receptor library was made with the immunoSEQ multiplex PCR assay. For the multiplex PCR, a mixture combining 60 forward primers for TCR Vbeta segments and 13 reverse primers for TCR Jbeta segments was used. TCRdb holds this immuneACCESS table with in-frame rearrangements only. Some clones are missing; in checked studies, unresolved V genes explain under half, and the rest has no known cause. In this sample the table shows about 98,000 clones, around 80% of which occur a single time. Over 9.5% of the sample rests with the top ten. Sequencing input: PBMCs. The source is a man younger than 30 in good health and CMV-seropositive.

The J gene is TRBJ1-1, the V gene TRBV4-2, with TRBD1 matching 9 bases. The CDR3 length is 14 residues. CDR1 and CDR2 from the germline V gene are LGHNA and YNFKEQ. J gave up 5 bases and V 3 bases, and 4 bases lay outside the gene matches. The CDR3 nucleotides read TGTGCCAGCAGCCATACAGGGGGCGGGACTGAAGCTTTCTTT. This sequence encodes CASSHTGGGTEAFF.

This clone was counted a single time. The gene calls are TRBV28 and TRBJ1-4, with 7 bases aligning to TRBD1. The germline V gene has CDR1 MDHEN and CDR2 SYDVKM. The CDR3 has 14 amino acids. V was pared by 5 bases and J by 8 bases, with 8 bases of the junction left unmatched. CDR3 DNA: TGTGCCAGCAGTGAGGGGGCCTTACCAGAAAAACTGTTTTTT. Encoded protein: CASSEGALPEKLFF.

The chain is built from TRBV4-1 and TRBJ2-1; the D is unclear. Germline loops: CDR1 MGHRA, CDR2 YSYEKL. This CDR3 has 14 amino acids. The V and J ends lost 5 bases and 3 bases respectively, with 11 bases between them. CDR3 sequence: CASSTRQYYNEQFF. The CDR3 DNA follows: TGCGCCAGCAGCACTCGACAATACTACAATGAGCAGTTCTTC.

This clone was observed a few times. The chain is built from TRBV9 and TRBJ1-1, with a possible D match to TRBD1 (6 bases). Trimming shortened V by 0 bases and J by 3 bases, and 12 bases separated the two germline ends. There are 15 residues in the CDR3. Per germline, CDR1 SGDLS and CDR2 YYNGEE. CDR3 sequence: CASSVDQGRDTEAFF. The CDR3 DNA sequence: TGTGCCAGCAGCGTAGATCAGGGGCGAGACACTGAAGCTTTCTTT.

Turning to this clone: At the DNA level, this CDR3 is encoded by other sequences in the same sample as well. CDR3 residues: CASSLGSQGFGSTEAFF. The DNA for the CDR3 is TGTGCCAGCAGCCTAGGATCGCAGGGCTTTGGTAGCACTGAAGCTTTCTTT. The J gene is TRBJ1-1, the V gene TRBV7-2; D is perhaps TRBD1 (5 bases). Trimming removed 5 bases at V and 4 bases at J, with 23 bases between. This CDR3 contains 17 residues. Germline V lookup: CDR1 SGHTA, CDR2 FQGNSA.

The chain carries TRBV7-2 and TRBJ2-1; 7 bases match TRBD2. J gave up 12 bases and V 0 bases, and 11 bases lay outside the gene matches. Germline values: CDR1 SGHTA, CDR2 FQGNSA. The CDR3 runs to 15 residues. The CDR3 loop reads CASSLAWWGGLGQFF. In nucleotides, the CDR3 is TGTGCCAGCAGCTTAGCTTGGTGGGGGGGACTTGGGCAGTTCTTC.

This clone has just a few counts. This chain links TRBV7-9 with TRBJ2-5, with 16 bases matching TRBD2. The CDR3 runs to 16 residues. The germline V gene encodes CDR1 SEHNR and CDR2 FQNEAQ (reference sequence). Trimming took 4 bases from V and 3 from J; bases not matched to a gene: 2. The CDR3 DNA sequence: TGTGCCAGCAGCTGGGGACTAGCGGGGGGGAAAGAGACCCAGTACTTC. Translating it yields CASSWGLAGGKETQYF.

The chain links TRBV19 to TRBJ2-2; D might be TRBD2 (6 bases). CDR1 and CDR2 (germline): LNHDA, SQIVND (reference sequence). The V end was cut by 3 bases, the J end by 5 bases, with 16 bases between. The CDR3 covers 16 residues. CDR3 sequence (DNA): TGTGCCAGTAGTATCCCCCCAGGGAGGCCGACCGGGGAGCTGTTTTTT. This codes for CASSIPPGRPTGELFF.

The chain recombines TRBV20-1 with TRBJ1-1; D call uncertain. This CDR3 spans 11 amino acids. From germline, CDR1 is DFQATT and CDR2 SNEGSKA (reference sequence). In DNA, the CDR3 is TGCAGCACATTTTTGAACACTGAAGCTTTCTTT. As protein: CSTFLNTEAFF.

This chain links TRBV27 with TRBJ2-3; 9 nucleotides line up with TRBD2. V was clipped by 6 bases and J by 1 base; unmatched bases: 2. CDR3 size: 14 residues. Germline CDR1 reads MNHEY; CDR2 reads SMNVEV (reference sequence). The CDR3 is CASRSSGGTDTQYF. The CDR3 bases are TGTGCCAGCAGATCTAGCGGGGGCACAGATACGCAGTATTTT.

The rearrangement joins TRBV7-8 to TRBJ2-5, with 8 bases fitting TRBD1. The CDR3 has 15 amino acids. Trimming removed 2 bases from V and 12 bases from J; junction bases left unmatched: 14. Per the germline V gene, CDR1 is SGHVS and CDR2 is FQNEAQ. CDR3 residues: CASSLIGQGAPPKYF. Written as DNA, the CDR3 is TGTGCCAGCAGCTTAATCGGACAGGGCGCCCCGCCGAAGTACTTC.

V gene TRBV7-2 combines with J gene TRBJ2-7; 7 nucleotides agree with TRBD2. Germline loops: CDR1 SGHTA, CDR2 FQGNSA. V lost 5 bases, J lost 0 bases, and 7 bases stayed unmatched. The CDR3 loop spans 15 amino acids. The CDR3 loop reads CASSGRGVSSYEQYF. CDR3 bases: TGTGCCAGCAGCGGCCGGGGGGTAAGCTCCTACGAGCAGTACTTC.

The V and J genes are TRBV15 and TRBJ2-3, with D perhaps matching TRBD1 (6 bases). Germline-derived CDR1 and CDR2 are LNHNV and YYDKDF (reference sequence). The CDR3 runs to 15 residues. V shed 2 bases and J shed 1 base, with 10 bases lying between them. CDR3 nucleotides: TGTGCCACCAGCAGACGCAGGGGTGGCACAGATACGCAGTATTTT. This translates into CATSRRRGGTDTQYF.

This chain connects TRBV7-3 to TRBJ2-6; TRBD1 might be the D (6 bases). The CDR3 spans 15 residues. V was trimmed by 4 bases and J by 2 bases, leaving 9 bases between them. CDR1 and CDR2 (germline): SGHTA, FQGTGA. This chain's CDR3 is CASSSGQAGANVLTF. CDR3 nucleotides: TGTGCCAGCAGCTCGGGACAAGCTGGGGCCAACGTCCTGACTTTC.

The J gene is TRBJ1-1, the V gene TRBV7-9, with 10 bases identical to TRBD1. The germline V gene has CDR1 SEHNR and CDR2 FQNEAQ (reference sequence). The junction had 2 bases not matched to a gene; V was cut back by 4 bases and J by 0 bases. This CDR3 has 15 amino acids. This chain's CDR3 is CASSSGQGLNTEAFF. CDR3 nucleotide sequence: TGTGCCAGCAGCTCGGGACAGGGGTTGAACACTGAAGCTTTCTTT.

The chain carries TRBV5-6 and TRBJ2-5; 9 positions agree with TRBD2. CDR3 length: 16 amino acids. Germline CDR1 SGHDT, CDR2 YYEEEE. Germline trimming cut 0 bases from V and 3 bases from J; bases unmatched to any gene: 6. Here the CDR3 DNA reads TGTGCCAGCAGCTTGGGGCCGACTAGCGGCAAAGAGACCCAGTACTTC. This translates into CASSLGPTSGKETQYF.

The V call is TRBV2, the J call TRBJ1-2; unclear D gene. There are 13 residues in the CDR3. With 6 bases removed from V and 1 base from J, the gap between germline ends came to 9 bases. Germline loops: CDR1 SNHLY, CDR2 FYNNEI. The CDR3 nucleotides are TGTGCCAGCAGATTTGTAGATAACTATGGCTACACCTTC. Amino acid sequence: CASRFVDNYGYTF. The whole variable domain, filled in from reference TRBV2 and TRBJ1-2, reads EPEVTQTPSHQVTQMGQEVILRCVPISNHLYFYWYRQILGQKVEFLVSFYNNEISEKSEIFDDQFSVERPDGSNFTLKIRSTKLEDSAMYFCASRFVDNYGYTFGSGTRLTVV.

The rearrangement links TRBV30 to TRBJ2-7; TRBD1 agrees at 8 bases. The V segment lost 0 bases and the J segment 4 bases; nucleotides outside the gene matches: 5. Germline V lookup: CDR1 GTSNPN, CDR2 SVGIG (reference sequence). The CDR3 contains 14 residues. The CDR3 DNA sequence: TGTGCCTGGAGTGTACCGGACAGGGCTTACGAGCAGTACTTC. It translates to CAWSVPDRAYEQYF.